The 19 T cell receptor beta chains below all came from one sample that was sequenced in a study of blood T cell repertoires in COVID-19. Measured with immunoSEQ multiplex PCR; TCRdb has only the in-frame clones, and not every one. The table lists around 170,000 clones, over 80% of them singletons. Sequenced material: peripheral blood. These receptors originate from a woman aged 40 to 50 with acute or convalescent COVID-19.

CDR3 in DNA: TGTGCCACCAGCCTTGACAGGCCTACCTACAATGAGCAGTTCTTC. Amino acid sequence: CATSLDRPTYNEQFF. The chain couples TRBV15 to TRBJ2-1, with TRBD1 as a possible D gene (6 bases). Germline-derived CDR1 and CDR2 are LNHNV and YYDKDF (reference sequence). V was trimmed by 5 bases and J by 2 bases, leaving 13 bases between them. This CDR3 spans 15 amino acids.

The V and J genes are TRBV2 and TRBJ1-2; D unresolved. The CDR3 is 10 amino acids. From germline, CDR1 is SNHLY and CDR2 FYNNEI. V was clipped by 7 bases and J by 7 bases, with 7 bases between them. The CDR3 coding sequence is TGTGCCAGCAAGACTGGTGGCTACACCTTC. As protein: CASKTGGYTF. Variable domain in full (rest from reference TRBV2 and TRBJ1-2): EPEVTQTPSHQVTQMGQEVILRCVPISNHLYFYWYRQILGQKVEFLVSFYNNEISEKSEIFDDQFSVERPDGSNFTLKIRSTKLEDSAMYFCASKTGGYTFGSGTRLTVV.

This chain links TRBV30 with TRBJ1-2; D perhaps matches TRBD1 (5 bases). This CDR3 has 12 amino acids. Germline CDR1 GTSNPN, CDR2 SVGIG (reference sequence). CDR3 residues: CAWDLANYGYTF. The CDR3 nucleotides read TGTGCTTGGGACCTAGCTAACTATGGCTACACCTTC. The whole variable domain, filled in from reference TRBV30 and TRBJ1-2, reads SQTIHQWPATLVQPVGSPLSLECTVEGTSNPNLYWYRQAAGRGLQLLFYSVGIGQISSEVPQNLSASRPQDRQFILSSKKLLLSDSGFYLCAWDLANYGYTFGSGTRLTVV.

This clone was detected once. Here the CDR3 reads CATYRGAGEQYF. The DNA of the CDR3 is TGTGCCACGTACAGGGGAGCAGGCGAGCAGTACTTC. This chain connects TRBV6-5 to TRBJ2-7; 7 bases are a match to TRBD1. Germline V CDR1 and CDR2: MNHEY, SVGAGI. V lost 10 bases and J lost 6; bases outside the gene matches: 9. The CDR3 is 12 residues long.

The CDR3 DNA reads as TGTGCCAGCAGTTTCGGGACAGGGGGCTTTGGAAACACCATATATTTT. It translates to CASSFGTGGFGNTIYF. The rearrangement uses TRBV28 and TRBJ1-3; 12 nucleotides align to TRBD1. CDR1 is MDHEN and CDR2 is SYDVKM in the germline V gene. The CDR3 sequence is 16 residues long. V was pared by 3 bases and J by 3 bases, with 3 bases of the junction left unmatched.

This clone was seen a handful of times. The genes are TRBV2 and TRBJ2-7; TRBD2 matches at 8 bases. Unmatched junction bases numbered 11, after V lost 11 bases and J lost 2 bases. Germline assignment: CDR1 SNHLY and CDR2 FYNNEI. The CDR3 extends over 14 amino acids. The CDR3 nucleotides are TGTGCCGGGCGAGGAAGCGGGGGCCCCTACGAGCAGTACTTC. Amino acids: CAGRGSGGPYEQYF.

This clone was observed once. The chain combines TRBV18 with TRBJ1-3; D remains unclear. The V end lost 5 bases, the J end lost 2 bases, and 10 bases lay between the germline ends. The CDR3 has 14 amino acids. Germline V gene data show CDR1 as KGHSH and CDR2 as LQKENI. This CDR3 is CASSELGAGNTIYF. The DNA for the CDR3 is TGTGCCAGCTCAGAGCTCGGGGCTGGAAACACCATATATTTT.

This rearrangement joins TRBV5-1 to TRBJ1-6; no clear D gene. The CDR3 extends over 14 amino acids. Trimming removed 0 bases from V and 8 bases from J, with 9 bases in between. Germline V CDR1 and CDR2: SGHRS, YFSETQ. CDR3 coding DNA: TGCGCCAGCAGCTTGGGCGCGTATGATTCACCCCTCCACTTT. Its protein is CASSLGAYDSPLHF.

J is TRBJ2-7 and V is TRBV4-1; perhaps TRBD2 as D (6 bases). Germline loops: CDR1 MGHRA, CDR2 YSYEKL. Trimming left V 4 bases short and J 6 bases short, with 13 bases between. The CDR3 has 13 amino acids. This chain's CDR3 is CASSPPAGSEQYF. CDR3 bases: TGCGCCAGCAGCCCACCGGCGGGGAGCGAGCAGTACTTC.

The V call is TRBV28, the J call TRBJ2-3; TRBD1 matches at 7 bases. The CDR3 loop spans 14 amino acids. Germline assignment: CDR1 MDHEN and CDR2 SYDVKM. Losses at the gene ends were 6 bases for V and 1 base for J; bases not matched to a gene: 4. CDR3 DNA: TGTGCCAGCAGCGTAACAGGGGGCACAGATACGCAGTATTTT. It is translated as CASSVTGGTDTQYF. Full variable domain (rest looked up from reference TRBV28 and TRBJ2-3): DVKVTQSSRYLVKRTGEKVFLECVQDMDHENMFWYRQDPGLGLRLIYFSYDVKMKEKGDIPEGYSVSREKKERFSLILESASTNQTSMYLCASSVTGGTDTQYFGPGTRLTVL.

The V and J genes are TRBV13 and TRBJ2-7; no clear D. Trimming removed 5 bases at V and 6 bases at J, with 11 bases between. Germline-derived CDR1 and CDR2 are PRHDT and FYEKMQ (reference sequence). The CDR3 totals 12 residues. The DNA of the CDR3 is TGTGCCAGCAGCCCCTCTCCCGGCGAGCAGTACTTC. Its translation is CASSPSPGEQYF.

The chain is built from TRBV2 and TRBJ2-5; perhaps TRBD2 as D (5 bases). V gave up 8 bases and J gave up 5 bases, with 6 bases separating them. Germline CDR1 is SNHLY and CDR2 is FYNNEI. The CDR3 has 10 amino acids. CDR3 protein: CASRRETQYF. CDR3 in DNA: TGTGCCAGCCGGAGGGAGACCCAGTACTTC.

The CDR3 nucleotides are TGCGCCAGCAGCGTTACAGGGGGCAGCTATGGCTACACCTTC. Its translation is CASSVTGGSYGYTF. The rearrangement uses TRBV5-1 and TRBJ1-2; 9 positions agree with TRBD1. The germline V gene has CDR1 SGHRS and CDR2 YFSETQ. V was clipped by 4 bases and J by 4 bases; unmatched bases: 5. The CDR3 runs to 14 residues.

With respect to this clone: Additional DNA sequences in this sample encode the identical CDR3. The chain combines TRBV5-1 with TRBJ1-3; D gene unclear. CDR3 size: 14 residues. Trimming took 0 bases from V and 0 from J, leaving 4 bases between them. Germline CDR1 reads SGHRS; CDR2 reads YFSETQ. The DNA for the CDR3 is TGCGCCAGCAGCTTGGGTAGCTCTGGAAACACCATATATTTT. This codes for CASSLGSSGNTIYF. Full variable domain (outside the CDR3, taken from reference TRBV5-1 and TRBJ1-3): KAGVTQTPRYLIKTRGQQVTLSCSPISGHRSVSWYQQTPGQGLQFLFEYFSETQRNKGNFPGRFSGRQFSNSRSEMNVSTLELGDSALYLCASSLGSSGNTIYFGEGSWLTVV.

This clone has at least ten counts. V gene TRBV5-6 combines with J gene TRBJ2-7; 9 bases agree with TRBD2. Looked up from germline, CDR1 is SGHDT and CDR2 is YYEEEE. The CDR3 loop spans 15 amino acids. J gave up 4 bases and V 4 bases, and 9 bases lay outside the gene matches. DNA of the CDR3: TGTGCCAGCAGCCCATTGACTAGCGGACCGTACGAGCAGTACTTC. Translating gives CASSPLTSGPYEQYF.

The CDR3 sequence: CASSIHRGPYGYTF. In nucleotides, the CDR3 is TGTGCCAGCAGCATTCACAGGGGGCCCTATGGCTACACCTTC. This sequence joins TRBV9 and TRBJ1-2; 9 nucleotides match TRBD1. The length of the CDR3 is 14 residues. The ends lost 4 bases at V and 4 bases at J; junction bases unmatched: 5. The germline CDR1 and CDR2 sequences are SGDLS and YYNGEE.

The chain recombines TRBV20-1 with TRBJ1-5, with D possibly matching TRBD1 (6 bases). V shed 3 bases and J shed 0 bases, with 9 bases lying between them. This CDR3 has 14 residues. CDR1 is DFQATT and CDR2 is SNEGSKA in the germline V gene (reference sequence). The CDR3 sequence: CSASRGHSNQPQHF. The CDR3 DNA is TGCAGTGCTAGTCGGGGACATAGCAATCAGCCCCAGCATTTT.

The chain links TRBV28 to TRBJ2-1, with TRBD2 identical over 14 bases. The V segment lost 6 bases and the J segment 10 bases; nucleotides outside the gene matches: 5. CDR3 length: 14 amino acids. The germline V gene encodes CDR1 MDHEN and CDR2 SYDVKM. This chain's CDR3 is CASSRGTSGSEQFF. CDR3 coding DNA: TGTGCCAGCAGCCGGGGGACTAGCGGGAGCGAGCAGTTCTTC. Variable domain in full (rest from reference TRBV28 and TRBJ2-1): DVKVTQSSRYLVKRTGEKVFLECVQDMDHENMFWYRQDPGLGLRLIYFSYDVKMKEKGDIPEGYSVSREKKERFSLILESASTNQTSMYLCASSRGTSGSEQFFGPGTRLTVL.

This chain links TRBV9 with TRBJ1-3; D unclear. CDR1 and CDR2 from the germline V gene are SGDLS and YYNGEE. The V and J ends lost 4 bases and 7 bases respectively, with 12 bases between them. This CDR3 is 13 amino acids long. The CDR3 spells CASSSNNGNTIYF. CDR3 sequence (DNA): TGTGCCAGCAGCTCTAATAATGGTAACACCATATATTTT.